The T cell receptor beta chain described here comes from a study of T-cell reconstitution after alpha-beta-depleted transplantation in children. The germline V gene encodes CDR1 MDHEN and CDR2 SYDVKM. Trimming cost V 7 bases and J 0 bases, with 13 bases left between them. The CDR3 has 15 amino acids. Using unique molecular identifiers, the investigators prepared the TCRbeta library. TCRdb re-called the PCR reads with MiXCR, one entry per CDR3 protein. The repertoire holds about 170,000 distinct CDR3 sequences, with around 10% as singletons. The TCR comes from a boy between 2 and 10 years old with acute myeloid leukemia, due to receive a stem cell transplant. The sequenced sample was PBMCs, obtained before TCRalphabeta/CD19-depleted stem cell transplant. J is TRBJ1-3 and V is TRBV28, with unresolved D. CDR3 nucleotide sequence: TGTGCCAGCACCCCCCAGTGGCCCTCTGGAAACACCATATATTTT. This gives the protein CASTPQWPSGNTIYF.